This T cell receptor (beta chain) was captured in a study of cytomegalovirus exposure and HLA in healthy donors. Only one count was recorded for this clone. Its matching antigen is unknown. Donors were ostensibly healthy at sampling, although undocumented immune exposures were probable. Germline-derived CDR1 and CDR2 are LGHNA and YNFKEQ. With 3 bases clipped from V and 1 base from J, the junction kept 5 bases outside the gene matches. CDR3 length equals 15 residues. It was with 60 Vbeta and 13 Jbeta primers that the PCR ran. Assay: immunoSEQ multiplex PCR; the TCRdb copy retains only in-frame clones and omits some. The sample carries 150,000 to 200,000 clones, approximately 80% recorded once. Regarding the study as a whole: Productive status was seen about 90% or about 30% of the time for most TCR beta V segments in an earlier analysis. In vitro testing confirmed a few CMV-associated chains as specific for CMV antigens.

The clonotype originates from a woman between 25 and 40 years old in good health and CMV-seronegative. The chain employs TRBV4-2 and TRBJ1-1; 7 bases fit TRBD1. The sample was PBMCs. The CDR3 loop reads CASSHSGTENTEAFF. The DNA of the CDR3 is TGTGCCAGCAGCCACTCCGGGACAGAGAACACTGAAGCTTTCTTT.